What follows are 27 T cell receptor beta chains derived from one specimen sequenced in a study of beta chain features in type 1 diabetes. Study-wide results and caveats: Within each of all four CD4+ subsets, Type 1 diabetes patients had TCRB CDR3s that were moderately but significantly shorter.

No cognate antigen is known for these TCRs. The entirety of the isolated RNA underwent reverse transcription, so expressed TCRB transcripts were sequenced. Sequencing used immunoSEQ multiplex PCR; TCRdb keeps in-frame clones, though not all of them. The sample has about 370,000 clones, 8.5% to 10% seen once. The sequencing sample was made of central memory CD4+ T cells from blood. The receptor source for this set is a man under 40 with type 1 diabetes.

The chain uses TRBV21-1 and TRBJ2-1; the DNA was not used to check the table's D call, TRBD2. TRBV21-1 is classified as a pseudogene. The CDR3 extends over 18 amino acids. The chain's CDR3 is CASIVRRPPSGTYNEQFF. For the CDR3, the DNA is TGTGCCAGCATTGTCAGGCGCCCTCCCTCGGGGACCTACAATGAGCAGTTCTTC.

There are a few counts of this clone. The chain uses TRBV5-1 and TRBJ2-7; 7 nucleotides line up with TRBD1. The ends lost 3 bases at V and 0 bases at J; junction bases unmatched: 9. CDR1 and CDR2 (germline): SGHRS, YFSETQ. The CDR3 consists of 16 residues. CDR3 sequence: CASSSPGGLFSYEQYF. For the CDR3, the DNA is TGCGCCAGCAGCTCTCCAGGGGGTCTCTTCTCCTACGAGCAGTACTTC.

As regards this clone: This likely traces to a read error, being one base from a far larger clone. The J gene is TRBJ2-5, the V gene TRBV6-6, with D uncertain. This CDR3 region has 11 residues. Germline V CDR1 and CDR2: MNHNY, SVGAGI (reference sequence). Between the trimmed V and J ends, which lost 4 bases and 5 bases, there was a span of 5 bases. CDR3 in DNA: TGTGCCAGCAGTTTAACGGAGACCCAGTACTTC. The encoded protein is CASSLTETQYF.

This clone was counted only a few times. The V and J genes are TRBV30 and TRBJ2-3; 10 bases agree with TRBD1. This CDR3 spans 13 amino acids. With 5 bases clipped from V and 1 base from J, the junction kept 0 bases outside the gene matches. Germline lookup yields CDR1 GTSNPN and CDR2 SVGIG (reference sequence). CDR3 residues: CAWGTGGTDTQYF. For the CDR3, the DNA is TGTGCCTGGGGGACAGGGGGCACAGATACGCAGTATTTT.

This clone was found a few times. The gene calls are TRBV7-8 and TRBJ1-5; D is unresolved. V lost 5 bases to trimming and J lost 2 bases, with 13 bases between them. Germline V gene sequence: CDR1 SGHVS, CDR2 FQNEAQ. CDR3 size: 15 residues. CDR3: CASSRRRVGNQPQHF. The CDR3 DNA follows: TGTGCCAGCAGCCGGAGGAGGGTGGGCAATCAGCCCCAGCATTTT.

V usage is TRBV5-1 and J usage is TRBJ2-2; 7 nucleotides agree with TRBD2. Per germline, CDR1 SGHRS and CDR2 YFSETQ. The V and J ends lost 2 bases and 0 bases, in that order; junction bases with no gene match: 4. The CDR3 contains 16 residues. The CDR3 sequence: CASSLGTKSNTGELFF. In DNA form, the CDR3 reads TGCGCCAGCAGCTTAGGGACTAAATCGAACACCGGGGAGCTGTTTTTT.

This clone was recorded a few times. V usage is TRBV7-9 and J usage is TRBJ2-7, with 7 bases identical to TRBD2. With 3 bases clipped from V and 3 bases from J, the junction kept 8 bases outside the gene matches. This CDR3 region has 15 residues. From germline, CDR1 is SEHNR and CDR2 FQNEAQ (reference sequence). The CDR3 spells CASSFLSAGDYEQYF. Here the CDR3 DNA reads TGTGCCAGCAGCTTTTTATCGGCGGGAGACTACGAGCAGTACTTC.

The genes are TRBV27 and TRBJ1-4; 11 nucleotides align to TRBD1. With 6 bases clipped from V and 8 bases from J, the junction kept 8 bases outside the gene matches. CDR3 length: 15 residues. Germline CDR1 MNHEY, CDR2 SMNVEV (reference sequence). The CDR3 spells CASRRAGQGEEKLFF. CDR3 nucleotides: TGTGCCAGCAGGCGCGCGGGACAGGGGGAGGAAAAACTGTTTTTT. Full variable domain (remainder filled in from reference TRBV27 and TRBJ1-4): EAQVTQNPRYLITVTGKKLTVTCSQNMNHEYMSWYRQDPGLGLRQIYYSMNVEVTDKGDVPEGYKVSRKEKRNFPLILESPSPNQTSLYFCASRRAGQGEEKLFFGSGTQLSVL.

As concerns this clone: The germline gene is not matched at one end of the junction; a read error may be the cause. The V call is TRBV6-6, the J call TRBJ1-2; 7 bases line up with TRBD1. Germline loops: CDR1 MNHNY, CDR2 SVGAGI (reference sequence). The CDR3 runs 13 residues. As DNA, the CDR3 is TGTGCCATCAGTGAGGGACAGAACTATGGCTACACCTTC. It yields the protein CAISEGQNYGYTF.

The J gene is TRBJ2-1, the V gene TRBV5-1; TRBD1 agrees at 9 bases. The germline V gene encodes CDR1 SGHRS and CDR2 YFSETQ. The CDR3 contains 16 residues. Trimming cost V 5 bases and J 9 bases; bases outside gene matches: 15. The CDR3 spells CASSLMGQGRAGEQFF. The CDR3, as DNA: TGCGCCAGCAGTCTGATGGGACAGGGTAGGGCTGGTGAGCAGTTCTTC. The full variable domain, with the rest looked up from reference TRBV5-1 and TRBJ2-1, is KAGVTQTPRYLIKTRGQQVTLSCSPISGHRSVSWYQQTPGQGLQFLFEYFSETQRNKGNFPGRFSGRQFSNSRSEMNVSTLELGDSALYLCASSLMGQGRAGEQFFGPGTRLTVL.

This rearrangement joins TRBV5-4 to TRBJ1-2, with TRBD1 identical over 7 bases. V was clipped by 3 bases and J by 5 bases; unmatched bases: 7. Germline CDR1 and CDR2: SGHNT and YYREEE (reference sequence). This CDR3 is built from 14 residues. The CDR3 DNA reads TGTGCCAGCAGCTGGGACAGCGGAGAGTATGGCTACACCTTC. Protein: CASSWDSGEYGYTF. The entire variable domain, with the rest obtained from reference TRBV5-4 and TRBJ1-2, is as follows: ETGVTQSPTHLIKTRGQQVTLRCSSQSGHNTVSWYQQALGQGPQFIFQYYREEENGRGNFPPRFSGLQFPNYSSELNVNALELDDSALYLCASSWDSGEYGYTFGSGTRLTVV.

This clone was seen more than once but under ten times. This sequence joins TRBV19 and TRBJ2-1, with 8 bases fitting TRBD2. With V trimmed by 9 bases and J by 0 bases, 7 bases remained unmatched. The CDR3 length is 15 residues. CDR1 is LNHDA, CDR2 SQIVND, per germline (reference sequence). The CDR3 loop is CASATSGSSYNEQFF. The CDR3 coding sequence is TGTGCCAGCGCAACTAGCGGAAGCTCCTACAATGAGCAGTTCTTC.

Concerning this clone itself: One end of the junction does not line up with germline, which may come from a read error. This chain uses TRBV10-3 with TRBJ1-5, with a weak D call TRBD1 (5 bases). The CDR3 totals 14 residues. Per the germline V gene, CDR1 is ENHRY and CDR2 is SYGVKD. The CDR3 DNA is TGTGCCAGCAGTGAAGCGGGGGGTCGTCAGCCCCAGCATTTT. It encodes CASSEAGGRQPQHF.

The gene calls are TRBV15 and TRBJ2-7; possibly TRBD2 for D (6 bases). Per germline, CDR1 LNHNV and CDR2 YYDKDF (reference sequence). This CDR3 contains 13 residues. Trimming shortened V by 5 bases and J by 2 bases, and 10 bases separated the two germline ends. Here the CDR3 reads CATSFSGTYEQYF. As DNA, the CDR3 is TGTGCCACCAGCTTTAGCGGAACCTACGAGCAGTACTTC.

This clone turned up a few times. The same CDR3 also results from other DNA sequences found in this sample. This CDR3 is CASSLGRQETQYF. In DNA form, the CDR3 reads TGTGCCAGCAGTTTGGGCAGACAGGAGACCCAGTACTTC. The chain uses TRBV28 and TRBJ2-5; a possible D gene is TRBD1 (5 bases). The CDR3 extends over 13 amino acids. Trimming took off 3 bases at V and 5 bases at J, with 10 bases between the two ends. CDR1 is MDHEN and CDR2 is SYDVKM in the germline V gene.

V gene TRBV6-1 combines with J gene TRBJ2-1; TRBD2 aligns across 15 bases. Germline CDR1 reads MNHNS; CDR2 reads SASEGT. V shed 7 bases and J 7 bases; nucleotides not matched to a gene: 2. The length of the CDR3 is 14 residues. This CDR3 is CASKGLAGGNEQFF. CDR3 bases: TGTGCCAGCAAGGGACTAGCGGGAGGAAATGAGCAGTTCTTC.

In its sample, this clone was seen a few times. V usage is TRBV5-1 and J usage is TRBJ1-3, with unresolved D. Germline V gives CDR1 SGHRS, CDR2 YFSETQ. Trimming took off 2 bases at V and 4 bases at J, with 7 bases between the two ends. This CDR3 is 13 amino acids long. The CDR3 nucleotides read TGCGCCAGCAGCTTCTTAGGAGGAAACACCATATATTTT. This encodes CASSFLGGNTIYF.

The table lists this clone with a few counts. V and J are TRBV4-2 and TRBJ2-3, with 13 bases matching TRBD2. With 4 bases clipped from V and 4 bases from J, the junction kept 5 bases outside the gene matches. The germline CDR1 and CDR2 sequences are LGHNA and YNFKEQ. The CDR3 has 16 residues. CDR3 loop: CASSRRTSGSSDTQYF. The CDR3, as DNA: TGTGCCAGCAGCCGCCGGACTAGCGGGAGCTCAGATACGCAGTATTTT.

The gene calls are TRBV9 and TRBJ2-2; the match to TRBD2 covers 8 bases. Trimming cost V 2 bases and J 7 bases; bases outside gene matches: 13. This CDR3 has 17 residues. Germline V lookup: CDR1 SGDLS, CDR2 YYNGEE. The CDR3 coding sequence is TGTGCCAGCAGCGTGCGACTAGCGCCAGGGTTGGGCGGGGAGCTGTTTTTT. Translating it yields CASSVRLAPGLGGELFF.

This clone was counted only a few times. In DNA, the CDR3 is TGTGCCAGCAGTTTAGACGGGAACACTGAAGCTTTCTTT. Its protein product is CASSLDGNTEAFF. This chain connects TRBV27 to TRBJ1-1; D remains unclear. The CDR3 is 13 residues long. Trimming left V 2 bases short and J 1 base short, with 5 bases between. From germline, CDR1 is MNHEY and CDR2 SMNVEV (reference sequence).

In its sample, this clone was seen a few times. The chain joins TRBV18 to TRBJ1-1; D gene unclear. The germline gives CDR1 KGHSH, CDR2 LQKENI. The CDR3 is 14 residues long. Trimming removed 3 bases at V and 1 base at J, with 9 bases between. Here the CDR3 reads CASSPREENTEAFF. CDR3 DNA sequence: TGTGCCAGCTCACCGCGAGAAGAGAACACTGAAGCTTTCTTT.

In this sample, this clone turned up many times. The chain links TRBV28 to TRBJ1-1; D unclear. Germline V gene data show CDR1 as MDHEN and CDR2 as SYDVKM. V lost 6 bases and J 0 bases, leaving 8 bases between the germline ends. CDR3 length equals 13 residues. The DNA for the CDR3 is TGTGCCAGCAGGAGGAGGTTGAACACTGAAGCTTTCTTT. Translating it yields CASRRRLNTEAFF.

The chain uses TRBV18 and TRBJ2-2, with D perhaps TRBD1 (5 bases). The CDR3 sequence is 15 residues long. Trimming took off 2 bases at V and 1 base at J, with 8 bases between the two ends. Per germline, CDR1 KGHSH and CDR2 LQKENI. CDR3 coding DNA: TGTGCCAGCTCACCAGGACAAAGGAACACCGGGGAGCTGTTTTTT. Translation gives CASSPGQRNTGELFF.

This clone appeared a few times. The CDR3 protein is CASSTRQGGPGNTIYF. CDR3 coding DNA: TGTGCCAGCAGCACGCGACAGGGTGGCCCTGGAAACACCATATATTTT. The rearrangement uses TRBV7-2 and TRBJ1-3, with TRBD1 matching over 7 bases. The CDR3 runs 16 residues. After removal of 5 bases from V and 2 bases from J, the junction contained 9 bases not matched to a gene. CDR1 is SGHTA, CDR2 FQGNSA, per germline.

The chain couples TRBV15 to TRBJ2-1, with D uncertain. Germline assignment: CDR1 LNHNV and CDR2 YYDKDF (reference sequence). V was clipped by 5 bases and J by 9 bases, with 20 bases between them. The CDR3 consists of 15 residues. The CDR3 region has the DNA TGTGCCACCAGCTGGCAGATGGACCTCCGAGGTGAGCAGTTCTTC. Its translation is CATSWQMDLRGEQFF. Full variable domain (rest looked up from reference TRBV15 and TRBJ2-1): DAMVIQNPRYQVTQFGKPVTLSCSQTLNHNVMYWYQQKSSQAPKLLFHYYDKDFNNEADTPDNFQSRRPNTSFCFLDIRSPGLGDTAMYLCATSWQMDLRGEQFFGPGTRLTVL.

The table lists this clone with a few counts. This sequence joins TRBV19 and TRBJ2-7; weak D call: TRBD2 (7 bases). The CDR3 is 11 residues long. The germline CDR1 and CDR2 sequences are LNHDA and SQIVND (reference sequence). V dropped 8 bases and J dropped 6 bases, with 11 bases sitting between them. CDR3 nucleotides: TGTGCCAGTCGGGGGGCGGGCGAGCAGTACTTC. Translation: CASRGAGEQYF. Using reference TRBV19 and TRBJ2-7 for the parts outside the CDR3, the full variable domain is DGGITQSPKYLFRKEGQNVTLSCEQNLNHDAMYWYRQDPGQGLRLIYYSQIVNDFQKGDIAEGYSVSREKKESFPLTVTSAQKNPTAFYLCASRGAGEQYFGPGTRLTVT.

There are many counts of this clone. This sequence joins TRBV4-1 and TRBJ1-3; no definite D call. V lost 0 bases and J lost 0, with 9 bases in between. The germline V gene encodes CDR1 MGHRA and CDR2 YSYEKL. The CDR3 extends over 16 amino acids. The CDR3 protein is CASSQDQWSSGNTIYF. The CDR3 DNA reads TGCGCCAGCAGCCAAGATCAGTGGAGCTCTGGAAACACCATATATTTT.